Below are 28 T cell receptor beta chains sequenced from a single sample in a study of CD8 T cells in ankylosing spondylitis. These TCRs' antigens remain unknown. TCRdb re-analysed the 5' RACE reads in MiXCR, keeping a single row per CDR3 protein. The repertoire holds about 130,000 distinct CDR3 sequences, with 17% as singletons. Study outcomes and limitations: In ankylosing spondylitis blood, a motif of about 8 highly homologous TCR beta variants appeared characteristic.

What was sequenced was blood, either unsorted or a sorted T cell fraction (not recorded which). These receptors were obtained from a male donor with ankylosing spondylitis.

The gene calls are TRBV27 and TRBJ1-5; a weak D match, TRBD1 (5 bases). This CDR3 contains 16 residues. V was pared by 7 bases and J by 0 bases, with 16 bases between. Germline values: CDR1 MNHEY, CDR2 SMNVEV (reference sequence). CDR3 nucleotide sequence: TGTGCCAGCAAAGGAGAGGGGATGAATAGCAATCAGCCCCAGCATTTT. It yields the protein CASKGEGMNSNQPQHF.

The V call is TRBV7-9, the J call TRBJ1-4; 9 nucleotides line up with TRBD1. Germline CDR1 is SEHNR and CDR2 is FQNEAQ (reference sequence). J lost 10 bases, V lost 8 bases, and 5 bases had no gene match. CDR3 length equals 12 residues. DNA of the CDR3: TGTGCCAGCCGGACAGGGGTCGGAAAACTGTTTTTT. The encoded protein is CASRTGVGKLFF.

This clonotype occurred many times. The chain has TRBV4-1 and TRBJ2-2; D remains unclear. Germline V CDR1 and CDR2: MGHRA, YSYEKL. The V and J ends lost 1 base and 0 bases respectively, with 6 bases between them. This CDR3 region has 15 residues. CDR3 residues: CASSQARTNTGELFF. For the CDR3, the DNA is TGCGCCAGCAGCCAAGCCCGGACGAACACCGGGGAGCTGTTTTTT.

This chain links TRBV5-6 with TRBJ2-7, with D hard to call. The CDR3 covers 15 residues. The ends were cut back, 5 bases at V and 5 bases at J, with 20 bases in the middle. From germline, CDR1 is SGHDT and CDR2 YYEEEE. CDR3 in DNA: TGTGCCAGCAGGATACGGACCCCCATAACCGACGAGCAGTACTTC. Encoded protein: CASRIRTPITDEQYF. The full variable domain, rest sourced from reference TRBV5-6 and TRBJ2-7, is DAGVTQSPTHLIKTRGQQVTLRCSPKSGHDTVSWYQQALGQGPQFIFQYYEEEERQRGNFPDRFSGHQFPNYSSELNVNALLLGDSALYLCASRIRTPITDEQYFGPGTRLTVT.

This clonotype showed up many times. V gene TRBV29-1 combines with J gene TRBJ2-1; D may be TRBD2 (5 bases). Trimming removed 2 bases from V and 6 bases from J, with 8 bases in between. The CDR3 runs to 12 residues. Germline V gene lookup returns CDR1 SQVTM and CDR2 ANQGSEA. CDR3 nucleotides: TGCAGCGTTGAACGTCTAGCCAATGAGCAGTTCTTC. Translating gives CSVERLANEQFF.

Here the CDR3 DNA reads TGTGCCAGCACCTCCGGGAGGGCGCGGGTAGACTCCTACGAGCAGTACTTC. As protein: CASTSGRARVDSYEQYF. The chain employs TRBV6-2 or TRBV6-3 and TRBJ2-7; 8 bases fit TRBD2. The CDR3 is 17 amino acids. The J segment lost 0 bases and the V segment lost 7 bases, leaving 14 bases of the junction unmatched. Germline V lookup: CDR1 MNHEY, CDR2 SVGEGT.

This clonotype was seen many times. This chain uses TRBV5-1 with TRBJ2-7, with 7 bases lining up with TRBD1. V lost 4 bases and J lost 4; bases outside the gene matches: 2. There are 12 residues in the CDR3. Germline V lookup: CDR1 SGHRS, CDR2 YFSETQ. The CDR3 DNA reads TGCGCCAGCAGCGGGGACAGTTACGAGCAGTACTTC. Translated, it gives CASSGDSYEQYF.

This clonotype was counted between two and nine times. V and J are TRBV27 and TRBJ2-2; no reliable D call. The V end was cut by 7 bases, the J end by 7 bases, with 10 bases between. The CDR3 runs 12 residues. Per germline, CDR1 MNHEY and CDR2 SMNVEV (reference sequence). The CDR3 DNA follows: TGTGCCAGCACCTCCGGTGGCGGGGAGCTGTTTTTT. This encodes CASTSGGGELFF.

This clonotype was picked up a small number of times. This rearrangement joins TRBV7-9 to TRBJ2-4, with unresolved D. V lost 5 bases and J lost 6, with 20 bases in between. The CDR3 consists of 16 residues. CDR1 and CDR2 from the germline V gene are SEHNR and FQNEAQ (reference sequence). CDR3 loop: CASSPVFNLERNIQYF. For the CDR3, the DNA is TGTGCCAGCAGCCCAGTATTTAATTTGGAGCGAAACATTCAGTACTTC.

This clonotype has only a few counts. The CDR3, as DNA: TGTGCCAGCAGTTTACGGGCGAACAATGAGCAGTTCTTC. Protein: CASSLRANNEQFF. The V call is TRBV27, the J call TRBJ2-1; D is uncertain. The CDR3 loop spans 13 amino acids. V was clipped by 2 bases and J by 5 bases, with 7 bases between them. Germline-derived CDR1 and CDR2 are MNHEY and SMNVEV (reference sequence).

This clonotype appeared a few times. The chain carries TRBV9 and TRBJ2-2; the D gene could be TRBD1 or TRBD2 (7 bases each). With 4 bases removed from V and 7 bases from J, the gap between germline ends came to 17 bases. The CDR3 is made up of 15 amino acids. The germline CDR1 and CDR2 sequences are SGDLS and YYNGEE. CDR3 sequence: CASSFWGGGIGELFF. CDR3 coding DNA: TGTGCCAGCAGCTTTTGGGGAGGGGGCATCGGGGAGCTGTTTTTT.

This clonotype was counted only a few times. The gene calls are TRBV14 and TRBJ2-1, with 9 bases identical to TRBD2. The J segment lost 8 bases and the V segment lost 6 bases, leaving 11 bases of the junction unmatched. CDR1 is SGHDN and CDR2 is FVKESK in the germline V gene. CDR3 length equals 15 residues. Here the CDR3 reads CASSGSGSEKYEQFF. As DNA, the CDR3 is TGTGCCAGCAGTGGTAGCGGGAGTGAAAAATATGAGCAGTTCTTC.

This chain uses TRBV28 with TRBJ2-2; TRBD2 aligns across 7 bases. The ends lost 7 bases at V and 3 bases at J; junction bases unmatched: 5. The CDR3 totals 14 residues. Germline loops: CDR1 MDHEN, CDR2 SYDVKM. CDR3 region: CASKRDQDTGELFF. The CDR3 nucleotides read TGTGCCAGCAAGCGGGACCAGGACACCGGGGAGCTGTTTTTT.

For the CDR3, the DNA is TGTGCCAGCAGCCAACAAGCCCCCGGGGAGCTGTTTTTT. It yields the protein CASSQQAPGELFF. This chain links TRBV3-1 with TRBJ2-2; D remains ambiguous. The germline CDR1 and CDR2 sequences are LGHDT and YNNKEL (reference sequence). V gave up 2 bases and J gave up 6 bases, with 7 bases separating them. The CDR3 spans 13 residues.

This clonotype was found a few times. The V gene is TRBV28, the J gene TRBJ1-3, with no clear D. Germline values: CDR1 MDHEN, CDR2 SYDVKM. With 1 base removed from V and 0 bases from J, the gap between germline ends came to 7 bases. The CDR3 length is 15 residues. In nucleotides, the CDR3 is TGTGCCAGCAGTTTATTTGGGAGCTCTGGAAACACCATATATTTT. Its translation is CASSLFGSSGNTIYF.

This clonotype was picked up many times. This chain links TRBV4-1 with TRBJ2-1; D remains ambiguous. Germline values: CDR1 MGHRA, CDR2 YSYEKL. With 4 bases removed from V and 0 bases from J, the gap between germline ends came to 10 bases. This CDR3 has 15 amino acids. This CDR3 reads CASSPWSSSYNEQFF. CDR3 coding DNA: TGCGCCAGCAGCCCATGGTCTAGCTCCTACAATGAGCAGTTCTTC.

A few counts support this clonotype. This chain joins TRBV24-1 and TRBJ2-2, with 8 bases lining up with TRBD2. Per germline, CDR1 KGHDR and CDR2 SFDVKD. The CDR3 spans 19 residues. With 2 bases clipped from V and 0 bases from J, the junction kept 10 bases outside the gene matches. Here the CDR3 reads CATSDSRPGLGTNTGELFF. The CDR3 DNA sequence: TGTGCCACCAGTGATTCGCGACCGGGACTAGGGACGAACACCGGGGAGCTGTTTTTT.

V usage is TRBV28 and J usage is TRBJ2-7; 9 bases line up with TRBD1. The CDR3 is 17 amino acids. Germline V gives CDR1 MDHEN, CDR2 SYDVKM. With 3 bases clipped from V and 4 bases from J, the junction kept 13 bases outside the gene matches. CDR3 amino acids: CASSFGHRGPGLYEQYF. CDR3 DNA sequence: TGTGCCAGCAGTTTTGGCCACAGGGGGCCTGGACTATACGAGCAGTACTTC.

This clonotype was observed a few times. The rearrangement uses TRBV7-9 and TRBJ1-2; D not certain. The CDR3 totals 10 residues. Trimming removed 10 bases at V and 6 bases at J, with 9 bases between. CDR1 and CDR2 from the germline V gene are SEHNR and FQNEAQ (reference sequence). This CDR3 is CATSSDGYTF. CDR3 coding DNA: TGTGCCACCAGTAGCGATGGCTACACCTTC. The variable domain in full, with the rest retrieved from reference TRBV7-9 and TRBJ1-2, is DTGVSQNPRHKITKRGQNVTFRCDPISEHNRLYWYRQTLGQGPEFLTYFQNEAQLEKSRLLSDRFSAERPKGSFSTLEIQRTEQGDSAMYLCATSSDGYTFGSGTRLTVV.

This sequence joins TRBV27 and TRBJ2-7; possible D gene TRBD2, 5 bases. CDR3 length: 14 amino acids. Germline V gene sequence: CDR1 MNHEY, CDR2 SMNVEV (reference sequence). V was shortened by 4 bases and J by 6 bases, with 16 bases between the two germline ends. The CDR3: CASSYSPDGSEQYF. DNA of the CDR3: TGTGCCAGCAGTTATAGTCCGGATGGGAGCGAGCAGTACTTC.

The chain carries TRBV20-1 and TRBJ1-5, with D perhaps matching TRBD1 (6 bases). Germline loops: CDR1 DFQATT, CDR2 SNEGSKA (reference sequence). Trimming shortened V by 5 bases and J by 5 bases, and 13 bases separated the two germline ends. The CDR3 length is 13 residues. As DNA, the CDR3 is TGCAGTGCTCGTAAGGGGGACGATCAGCCCCAGCATTTT. It specifies CSARKGDDQPQHF.

Many counts were recorded for this clonotype. This chain uses TRBV2 with TRBJ2-6; D is unresolved. This CDR3 comprises 15 residues. Between the trimmed V and J ends, which lost 2 bases and 0 bases, there was a span of 5 bases. Germline loops: CDR1 SNHLY, CDR2 FYNNEI. In DNA, the CDR3 is TGTGCCAGCAGTGAACCCGGCTCTGGGGCCAACGTCCTGACTTTC. Translation: CASSEPGSGANVLTF.

The chain uses TRBV27 and TRBJ2-7; 8 bases match TRBD2. J lost 7 bases, V lost 10 bases, and 6 bases had no gene match. CDR1 and CDR2 from the germline V gene are MNHEY and SMNVEV (reference sequence). This CDR3 is built from 11 residues. Written as DNA, the CDR3 is TGTGCCACATCTAGCGGGCGGGAGCAGTACTTC. This gives the protein CATSSGREQYF.

The genes are TRBV13 and TRBJ2-7; no firm D call. The V and J ends lost 6 bases and 3 bases respectively, with 12 bases between them. The CDR3 is made up of 13 amino acids. The germline gives CDR1 PRHDT, CDR2 FYEKMQ (reference sequence). CDR3 sequence: CASRDNLGYEQYF. Here the CDR3 DNA reads TGTGCCAGCAGGGATAATCTGGGCTACGAGCAGTACTTC. The full variable domain, its missing parts supplied by reference TRBV13 and TRBJ2-7, is AAGVIQSPRHLIKEKRETATLKCYPIPRHDTVYWYQQGPGQDPQFLISFYEKMQSDKGSIPDRFSAQQFSDYHSELNMSSLELGDSALYFCASRDNLGYEQYFGPGTRLTVT.

The chain uses TRBV11-2 and TRBJ2-7; TRBD1 agrees at 7 bases. Trimming cost V 2 bases and J 4 bases; bases outside gene matches: 8. This CDR3 has 15 residues. From germline, CDR1 is SGHAT and CDR2 FQNNGV. CDR3 region: CASSLFRGNSYEQYF. The CDR3 bases are TGTGCCAGCAGCTTATTCAGGGGGAATTCTTACGAGCAGTACTTC.

V is TRBV9 and J is TRBJ1-2; 10 nucleotides line up with TRBD1. V lost 0 bases, J lost 7 bases, and 3 bases stayed unmatched. This CDR3 has 14 amino acids. Germline assignment: CDR1 SGDLS and CDR2 YYNGEE. For the CDR3, the DNA is TGTGCCAGCAGCGTAGTGACAGGGGGCGGTGGCTACACCTTC. Encoded protein: CASSVVTGGGGYTF.

This clonotype was observed a handful of times. J is TRBJ2-1 and V is TRBV6-1, with D tentatively TRBD2 (6 bases). V lost 6 bases and J lost 0, with 12 bases in between. CDR1 is MNHNS, CDR2 SASEGT, per germline. CDR3 length equals 15 residues. CDR3 protein: CASSGTPSSYNEQFF. The CDR3 DNA is TGTGCCAGCAGCGGGACTCCGAGCTCCTACAATGAGCAGTTCTTC.

This clonotype occurred a few times. The V and J genes are TRBV12-3 or TRBV12-4 and TRBJ1-1; D uncertain. V lost 3 bases, J lost 3 bases, and 11 bases lay in between. There are 14 residues in the CDR3. The DNA of the CDR3 is TGTGCCAGCAGTTTCAGGTCATCTTACACTGAAGCTTTCTTT. Its protein product is CASSFRSSYTEAFF.